This T cell receptor (beta chain) comes out of a study of beta chain features in type 1 diabetes. Study-wide background: Examination covered 100 million to 140 million sorted cells spanning all samples.

V gave up 0 bases and J gave up 2 bases; unmatched junction bases: 3. CDR1 LNHNV and CDR2 YYDKDF come from the germline V gene (reference sequence). The length of the CDR3 is 15 residues. Reverse transcription of all isolated RNA meant that expressed TCRB transcripts were sequenced. Sequencing was performed with immunoSEQ multiplex PCR; in TCRdb, only in-frame clones are kept and a portion is missing. This table holds under 800,000 clones, 15% to 17% found once. Study-wide results and caveats: Patients' naive, central memory and Treg TCRB repertoires seemed closer to one another than those of healthy donors.

This clone was detected only once. Its antigen is unknown. The sample consisted of naive CD4+ T cells from blood. The TCR originated in a man aged 18 to 30 in good health. The gene calls are TRBV15 and TRBJ2-7; 8 bases fit TRBD1. In DNA, the CDR3 is TGTGCCACCAGCAGAGAGGCAGGGGGCGCCTACGAGCAGTACTTC. It specifies CATSREAGGAYEQYF. The variable domain in full, completed from reference TRBV15 and TRBJ2-7, reads DAMVIQNPRYQVTQFGKPVTLSCSQTLNHNVMYWYQQKSSQAPKLLFHYYDKDFNNEADTPDNFQSRRPNTSFCFLDIRSPGLGDTAMYLCATSREAGGAYEQYFGPGTRLTVT.